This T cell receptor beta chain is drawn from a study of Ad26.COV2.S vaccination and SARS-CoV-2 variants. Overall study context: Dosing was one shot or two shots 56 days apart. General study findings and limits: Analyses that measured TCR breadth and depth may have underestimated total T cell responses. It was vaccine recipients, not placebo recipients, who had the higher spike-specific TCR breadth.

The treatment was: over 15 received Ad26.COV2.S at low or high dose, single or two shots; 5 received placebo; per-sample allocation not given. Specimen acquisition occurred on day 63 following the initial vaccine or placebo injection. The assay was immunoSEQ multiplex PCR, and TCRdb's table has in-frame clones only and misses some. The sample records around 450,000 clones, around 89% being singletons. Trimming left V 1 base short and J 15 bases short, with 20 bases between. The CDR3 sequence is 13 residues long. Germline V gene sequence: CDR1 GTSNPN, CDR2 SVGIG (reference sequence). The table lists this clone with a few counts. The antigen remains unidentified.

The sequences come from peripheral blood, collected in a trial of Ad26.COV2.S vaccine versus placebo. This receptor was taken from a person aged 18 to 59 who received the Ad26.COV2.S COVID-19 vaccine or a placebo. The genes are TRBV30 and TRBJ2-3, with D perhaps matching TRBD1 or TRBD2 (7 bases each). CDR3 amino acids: CAWSADGGRGGYF. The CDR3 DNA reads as TGTGCCTGGAGTGCCGACGGCGGCAGGGGGGGTTATTTT. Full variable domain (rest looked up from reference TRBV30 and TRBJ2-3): SQTIHQWPATLVQPVGSPLSLECTVEGTSNPNLYWYRQAAGRGLQLLFYSVGIGQISSEVPQNLSASRPQDRQFILSSKKLLLSDSGFYLCAWSADGGRGGYFGPGTRLTVL.